Described below is a single T cell receptor (beta chain) sequence and its context. Authors' methods: How many nucleated cells were present was estimated from reference gene primer amplification. The table came from immunoSEQ multiplex PCR; TCRdb's copy has only in-frame clones and leaves some out. The V and J calls and clone size are taken from that table; D and trimming were inferred from the DNA. This table holds about 200,000 clones, roughly 88% found once. These data are taken from a study of blood T cell repertoires in COVID-19. Study-level information: Whether acute or convalescent, the COVID-19 samples came from the United States, Italy and Spain. T cells, B-cell-depleted T cells, or PBMCs provided the cDNA or gDNA that served as material.

CDR1 is SGHVS, CDR2 FQNEAQ, per germline. The CDR3 has 18 amino acids. The V and J ends lost 5 bases and 6 bases respectively, with 25 bases between them. This TCR derives from a human donor in a cohort sampled during active COVID-19. The chain couples TRBV7-8 to TRBJ2-2; possibly TRBD2 for D (5 bases). Sequencing was done on a sample of peripheral blood. In DNA, the CDR3 is TGTGCCAGCAGCCCATGGAATTTACGAGGGCGGCGATCCGGGGAGCTGTTTTTT. It specifies CASSPWNLRGRRSGELFF.